The clone carrying this TCR beta chain was seen just once. Assay used: immunoSEQ multiplex PCR; TCRdb lists only in-frame clones, some missing. The repertoire consists of over a million clones, with approximately 72% occurring once and the leading ten covering approximately 1.5%. The data are from a study of shared clonotypes between healthy human individuals. Trimming removed 1 base from V and 3 bases from J, with 10 bases in between. This CDR3 is built from 14 residues. Germline V gene lookup returns CDR1 SGHTS and CDR2 YDEGEE. The chain couples TRBV5-8 to TRBJ1-1; D gene unclear. This receptor was obtained from a man younger than 35 in good health. The sequencing sample was made of memory CD4+ T cells sorted from blood. Indicated subset: CD45RA-negative fraction. In DNA, the CDR3 is TGTGCCAGCAGCTTGAGGAGCTCCTACACTGAAGCTTTCTTT. Residues: CASSLRSSYTEAFF. The full variable domain, with the rest looked up from reference TRBV5-8 and TRBJ1-1, is EAGVTQSPTHLIKTRGQQATLRCSPISGHTSVYWYQQALGLGLQFLLWYDEGEERNRGNFPPRFSGRQFPNYSSELNVNALELEDSALYLCASSLRSSYTEAFFGQGTRLTVV.